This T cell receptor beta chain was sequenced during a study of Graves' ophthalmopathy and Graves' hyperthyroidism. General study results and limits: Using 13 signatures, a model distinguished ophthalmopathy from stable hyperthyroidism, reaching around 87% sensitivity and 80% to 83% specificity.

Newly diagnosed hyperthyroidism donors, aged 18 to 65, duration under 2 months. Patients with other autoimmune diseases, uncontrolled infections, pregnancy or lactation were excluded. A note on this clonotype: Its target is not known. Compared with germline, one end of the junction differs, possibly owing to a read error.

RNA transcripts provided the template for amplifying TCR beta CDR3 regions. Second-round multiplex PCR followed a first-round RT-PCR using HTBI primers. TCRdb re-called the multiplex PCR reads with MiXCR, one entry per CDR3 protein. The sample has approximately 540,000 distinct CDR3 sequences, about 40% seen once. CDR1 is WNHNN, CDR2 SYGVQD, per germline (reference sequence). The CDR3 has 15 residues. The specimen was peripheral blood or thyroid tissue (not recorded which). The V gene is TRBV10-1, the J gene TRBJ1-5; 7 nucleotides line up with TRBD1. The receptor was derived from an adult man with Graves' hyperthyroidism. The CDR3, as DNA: TGCGCCAGCAGCCGGGGACAGCTATACAATCAGCCCCGGCATTTT. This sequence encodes CASSRGQLYNQPRHF.